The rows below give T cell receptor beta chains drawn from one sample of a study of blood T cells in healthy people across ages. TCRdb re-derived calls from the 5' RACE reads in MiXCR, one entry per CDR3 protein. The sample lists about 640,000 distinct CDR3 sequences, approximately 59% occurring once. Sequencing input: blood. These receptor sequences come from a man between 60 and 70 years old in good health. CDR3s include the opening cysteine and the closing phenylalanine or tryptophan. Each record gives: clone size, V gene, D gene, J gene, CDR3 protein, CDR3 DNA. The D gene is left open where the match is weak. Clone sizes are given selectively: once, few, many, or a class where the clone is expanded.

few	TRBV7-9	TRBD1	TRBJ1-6	CASSPRGGQNNSPLHF	TGTGCCAGCAGCCCAAGGGGGGGACAGAATAATTCACCCCTCCACTTT
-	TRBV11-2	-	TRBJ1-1	CASSHNTGGNTEAFF	TGTGCCAGCAGCCACAACACGGGAGGGAACACTGAAGCTTTCTTT
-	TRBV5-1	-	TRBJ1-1	CASTGNPGNTEAFF	TGCGCCAGCACCGGGAACCCTGGGAACACTGAAGCTTTCTTT
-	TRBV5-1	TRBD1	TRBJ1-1	CASSPGTGQRRAFF	TGCGCCAGCAGCCCAGGGACAGGCCAGAGAAGAGCTTTCTTT
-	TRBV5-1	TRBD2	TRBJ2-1	CASSLARTSGVRNEQFF	TGCGCCAGCAGCTTGGCACGGACTAGCGGGGTTAGGAATGAGCAGTTCTTC
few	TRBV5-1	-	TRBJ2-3	CASRTGDRDTQYF	TGCGCCAGCCGGACTGGCGACCGAGATACGCAGTATTTT
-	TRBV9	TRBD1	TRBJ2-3	CASSVGQGSDTQYF	TGCGCCAGCAGCGTCGGACAGGGGTCAGATACGCAGTATTTT
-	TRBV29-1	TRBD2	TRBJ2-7	CSVGLWTSGVSAAYEQYF	TGCAGCGTTGGACTGTGGACTAGCGGGGTATCGGCGGCCTACGAGCAGTACTTC
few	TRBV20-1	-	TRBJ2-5	CSARDGGRSEETQYF	TGCAGTGCTAGAGATGGAGGGCGGTCCGAAGAGACCCAGTACTTC
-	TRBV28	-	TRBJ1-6	CASSYRQVLNSPLHF	TGTGCCAGCAGTTATCGACAGGTGTTGAATTCACCCCTCCACTTT
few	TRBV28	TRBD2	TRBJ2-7	CASSPSGGKYEQYF	TGTGCCAGCAGTCCCAGCGGGGGGAAGTACGAGCAGTACTTC
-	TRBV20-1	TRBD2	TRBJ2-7	CSATERLARKQYF	TGCAGTGCAACGGAGAGACTAGCTCGCAAGCAGTACTTC
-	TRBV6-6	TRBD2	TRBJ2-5	CASGFSGGKETQYF	TGTGCCAGCGGTTTTAGCGGGGGAAAAGAGACCCAGTACTTC
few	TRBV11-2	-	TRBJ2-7	CASSLRWAYEQYF	TGTGCCAGCAGCTTAAGGTGGGCCTACGAGCAGTACTTC
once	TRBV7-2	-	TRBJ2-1	CASSLGGTQYNEQFF	TGTGCCAGCAGCTTGGGCGGGACACAGTACAATGAGCAGTTCTTC
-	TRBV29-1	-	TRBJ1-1	CSVAPRVRDTEAFF	TGCAGCGTTGCACCGAGGGTCAGGGACACTGAAGCTTTCTTT
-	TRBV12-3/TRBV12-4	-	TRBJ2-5	CASTQGKETQYF	TGTGCCAGCACCCAGGGGAAAGAGACCCAGTACTTC
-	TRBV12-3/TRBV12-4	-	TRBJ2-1	CASSPNRALEQFF	TGTGCCAGCAGCCCTAACCGGGCTCTGGAGCAGTTCTTC
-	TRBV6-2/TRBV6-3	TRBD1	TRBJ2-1	CASKGQGVGYEQFF	TGTGCCAGCAAAGGACAGGGGGTTGGCTATGAGCAGTTCTTC
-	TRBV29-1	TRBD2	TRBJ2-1	CSVEARAGVYNEQFF	TGCAGCGTTGAGGCCCGGGCGGGAGTTTACAATGAGCAGTTCTTC
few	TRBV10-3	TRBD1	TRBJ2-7	CAISGGTGDDEQYF	TGTGCCATCAGTGGCGGGACAGGGGACGACGAGCAGTACTTC
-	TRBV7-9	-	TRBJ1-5	CASSLDEARWDQPQHF	TGTGCCAGCAGCTTAGACGAAGCCAGGTGGGATCAGCCCCAGCATTTT
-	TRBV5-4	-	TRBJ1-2	CASSLGQPQNYGYTF	TGTGCCAGCAGCTTGGGCCAGCCACAGAACTATGGCTACACCTTC
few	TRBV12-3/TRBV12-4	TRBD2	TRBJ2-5	CASSPWTSGGPGTQYF	TGTGCCAGCAGTCCCTGGACTAGCGGGGGGCCAGGGACCCAGTACTTC
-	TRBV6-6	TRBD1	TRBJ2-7	CASSYLRTGGVYEQYF	TGTGCCAGCAGTTACTTGCGGACAGGGGGGGTCTACGAGCAGTACTTC
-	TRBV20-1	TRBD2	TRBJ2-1	CSARDDGTIPYEQFF	TGCAGTGCTAGAGATGACGGGACTATCCCTTATGAGCAGTTCTTC
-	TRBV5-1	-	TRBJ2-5	CASSYGLQETQYF	TGCGCCAGCAGCTACGGACTGCAAGAGACCCAGTACTTC
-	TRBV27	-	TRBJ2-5	CASSLSGRLQYF	TGTGCCAGCAGTTTATCGGGGCGGCTCCAGTACTTC
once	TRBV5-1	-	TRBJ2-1	CASSLALASGAGEQFF	TGCGCCAGCAGCTTGGCCCTCGCGTCGGGGGCGGGTGAGCAGTTCTTC
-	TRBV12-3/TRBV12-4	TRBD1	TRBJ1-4	CASGLRDRGGLATNEKLFF	TGTGCCAGCGGTTTACGGGACAGGGGCGGCCTTGCAACTAATGAAAAACTGTTTTTT
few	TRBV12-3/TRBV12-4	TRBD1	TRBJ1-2	CASRRTGTNYGYTF	TGTGCCAGCAGGCGGACAGGCACTAACTATGGCTACACCTTC
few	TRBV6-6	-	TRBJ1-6	CASSERGLSLDSPLHF	TGTGCCAGCAGCGAACGCGGGCTTAGCCTAGATTCACCCCTCCACTTT
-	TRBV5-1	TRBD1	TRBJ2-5	CASSLRGRGRETQYF	TGCGCCAGCAGCTTGCGTGGTAGGGGGCGAGAGACCCAGTACTTC
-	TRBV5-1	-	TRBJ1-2	CASSPAEGNYGYTF	TGCGCCAGCAGCCCCGCAGAGGGAAACTATGGCTACACCTTC
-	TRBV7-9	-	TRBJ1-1	CASSLSGRTEAFF	TGTGCCAGCAGCCTTTCAGGGAGAACTGAAGCTTTCTTT
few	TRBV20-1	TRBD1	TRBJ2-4	CSARYRGLAKNIQYF	TGCAGTGCTCGCTACAGGGGGCTGGCCAAAAACATTCAGTACTTC
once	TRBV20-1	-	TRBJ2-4	CSARGPGSLLAKNIQYF	TGCAGTGCTAGAGGCCCAGGGTCGCTACTAGCCAAAAACATTCAGTACTTC
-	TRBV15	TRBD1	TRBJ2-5	CATSYRQGADETQYF	TGTGCCACCAGTTACCGACAGGGTGCGGATGAGACCCAGTACTTC
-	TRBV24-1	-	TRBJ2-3	CATSDPGADTQYF	TGTGCCACCAGTGATCCAGGGGCAGATACGCAGTATTTT
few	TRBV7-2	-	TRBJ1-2	CASSLVSRGGYTF	TGTGCCAGCAGCCTGGTCAGTCGTGGGGGCTACACCTTC
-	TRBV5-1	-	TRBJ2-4	CASSVAAAPNIQYF	TGCGCCAGCAGCGTGGCGGCTGCCCCAAACATTCAGTACTTC